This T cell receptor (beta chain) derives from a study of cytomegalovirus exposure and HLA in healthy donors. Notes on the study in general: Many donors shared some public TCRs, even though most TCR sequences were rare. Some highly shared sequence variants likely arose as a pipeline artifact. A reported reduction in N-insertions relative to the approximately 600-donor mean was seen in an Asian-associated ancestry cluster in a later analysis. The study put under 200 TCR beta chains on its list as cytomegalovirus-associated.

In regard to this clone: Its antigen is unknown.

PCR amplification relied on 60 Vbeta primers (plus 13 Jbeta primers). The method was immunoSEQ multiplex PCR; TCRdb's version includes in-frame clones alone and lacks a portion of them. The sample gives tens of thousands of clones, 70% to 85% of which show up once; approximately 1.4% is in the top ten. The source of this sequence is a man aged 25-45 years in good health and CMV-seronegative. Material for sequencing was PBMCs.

The chain's CDR3 is CASSLRLAGVKDTQYF. For the CDR3, the DNA is TGTGCCAGCAGCTTAAGGCTAGCGGGGGTTAAAGATACGCAGTATTTT. The chain uses TRBV7-8 and TRBJ2-3; TRBD2 matches at 10 bases. Germline CDR1 and CDR2: SGHVS and FQNEAQ. Trimming cost V 2 bases and J 5 bases; bases outside gene matches: 7. The CDR3 runs 16 residues.